These 10 T cell receptor beta chains were all obtained from the same sample, sequenced in a study of molecular identifiers for immune sequencing clone quantification. A single record per CDR3 protein comes from TCRdb applying MiXCR to the PCR reads. This sample has around 320,000 distinct CDR3 sequences; roughly a quarter occur once, and the top ten carry 0.65% to 0.75%. Sequencing input: naive CD8+ T cells from blood, with Jurkat cell RNA spiked in. This sample's subset: FACS-sorted CD8+CD4-CCR7+CD45RA+ naive T cells. These receptors originate from a human donor in good health. Some libraries in this study had Jurkat cell RNA spiked in.

The rearrangement joins TRBV7-9 to TRBJ2-3, with TRBD2 matching over 13 bases. With V trimmed by 6 bases and J by 0 bases, 27 bases remained unmatched. This CDR3 contains 24 residues. The germline gives CDR1 SEHNR, CDR2 FQNEAQ (reference sequence). This chain's CDR3 is CASSTTTGTSGIVVLELSTDTQYF. In DNA, the CDR3 is TGTGCCAGCAGTACAACGACAGGGACTAGCGGGATAGTAGTCCTGGAGCTTAGCACAGATACGCAGTATTTT.

This clonotype has a handful of counts. V and J are TRBV13 and TRBJ2-3, with D perhaps matching TRBD2 (6 bases). CDR3 size: 15 residues. Germline assignment: CDR1 PRHDT and CDR2 FYEKMQ (reference sequence). V lost 5 bases to trimming and J lost 0 bases, with 12 bases between them. The CDR3 DNA follows: TGTGCCAGCAGCCCGAAGCGGGCTAGCACAGATACGCAGTATTTT. Its protein product is CASSPKRASTDTQYF.

The J gene is TRBJ2-3, the V gene TRBV7-9; D remains unclear. The germline V and J ends were trimmed by 4 bases and 1 base, with 15 bases remaining between them. Germline CDR1 SEHNR, CDR2 FQNEAQ (reference sequence). The CDR3 runs to 16 residues. Here the CDR3 reads CASSSSRSPGTDTQYF. CDR3 nucleotides: TGTGCCAGCAGCTCATCGCGGTCCCCTGGCACAGATACGCAGTATTTT.

This clonotype occurred a few times. The rearrangement links TRBV27 to TRBJ2-5, with 7 bases matching TRBD2. The CDR3 length is 15 residues. Germline assignment: CDR1 MNHEY and CDR2 SMNVEV (reference sequence). The trim removed 3 bases at V and 3 bases at J, leaving 7 bases unmatched. DNA of the CDR3: TGTGCCAGCAGTTTCTACCGGGACTACAAAGAGACCCAGTACTTC. It encodes CASSFYRDYKETQYF.

This clonotype was counted between two and nine times. The chain has TRBV11-2 and TRBJ2-1, with a possible D match to TRBD2 (5 bases). There are 13 residues in the CDR3. Deletions cut 3 bases from V and 10 bases from J, with 13 bases between. The germline gives CDR1 SGHAT, CDR2 FQNNGV. The DNA for the CDR3 is TGTGCCAGCAGCTTGCGCGGAGGCCCGGAGCAGTTCTTC. This sequence encodes CASSLRGGPEQFF.

The chain links TRBV11-2 to TRBJ2-1, with 8 nucleotides matching TRBD2. In germline, CDR1 is SGHAT, CDR2 FQNNGV. The CDR3 sequence is 12 residues long. V trimming: 9 bases; J trimming: 6 bases; junction bases outside the gene matches: 4. CDR3 sequence reads: CASTGLGNEQFF. CDR3 bases: TGTGCCAGTACGGGACTAGGCAATGAGCAGTTCTTC.

This clonotype has a count of ten or more. The V call is TRBV7-9, the J call TRBJ2-5, with unresolved D. The CDR3 has 12 residues. With 4 bases removed from V and 0 bases from J, the gap between germline ends came to 3 bases. The V gene's germline CDR1 is SEHNR and CDR2 FQNEAQ (reference sequence). This chain's CDR3 is CASSSYQETQYF. CDR3 sequence (DNA): TGTGCCAGCAGCTCTTACCAAGAGACCCAGTACTTC.

This clonotype has at least ten counts. The chain links TRBV29-1 to TRBJ2-2; D may be TRBD2 (5 bases). V dropped 3 bases and J dropped 1 base, with 15 bases sitting between them. CDR1 is SQVTM, CDR2 ANQGSEA, per germline. This CDR3 comprises 16 residues. CDR3 coding DNA: TGCAGCGTTGAGTCGAATACGGACTGGAACACCGGGGAGCTGTTTTTT. Protein: CSVESNTDWNTGELFF.

This clonotype was counted at least ten times. This chain joins TRBV4-3 and TRBJ2-7, with a possible D match to TRBD1 (6 bases). Trimming removed 0 bases from V and 4 bases from J, with 10 bases in between. The CDR3 is 14 residues long. CDR1 LGHNA and CDR2 YSLEER come from the germline V gene. CDR3 residues: CASSQDSGAYEQYF. CDR3 DNA sequence: TGCGCCAGCAGCCAAGATTCAGGGGCATACGAGCAGTACTTC.

This clonotype was detected a few times. This sequence joins TRBV12-3 or TRBV12-4 and TRBJ2-5, with D perhaps given as TRBD1 or TRBD2 (5 bases each). CDR3 length: 14 residues. V lost 3 bases, J lost 4 bases, and 12 bases lay in between. The CDR3 sequence is CASSLRDGPETQYF. The CDR3 DNA reads TGTGCCAGCAGTTTGAGGGACGGTCCAGAGACCCAGTACTTC.